This T cell receptor beta chain was captured by sequencing in a study of molecular identifiers for immune sequencing clone quantification. This clonotype was detected ten times or more. Its target is unknown. TCRdb passed the PCR reads through MiXCR, listing each CDR3 protein once. The table shows about 35,000 distinct CDR3 sequences, with less than 20% occurring only once. Study findings and constraints: Clones above 20 RNA copies contained over 97% of effector molecules and under 1% of naive molecules. In a background of over 750,000 naive cells, spiked Jurkat TCR RNA from one cell was reportedly detectable. A shared barcode on identical TCR molecules could lead to underestimated sizes for highly expanded clones.

Isolation of naive CD8 T cells was achieved by sorting on a CD8+CD4-CCR7+CD45RA+ phenotype. CDR3 length: 14 residues. Germline V gene sequence: CDR1 SEHNR, CDR2 FQNEAQ (reference sequence). V gave up 4 bases and J gave up 4 bases, with 12 bases separating them. This TCR was recovered from a human donor in good health. Some libraries in this study had Jurkat cell RNA spiked in. This chain links TRBV7-9 with TRBJ2-3; a weak D match, TRBD2 (5 bases). The sequenced material came from naive CD8+ T cells from blood, with Jurkat cell RNA spiked in. Subset denoted: FACS-sorted CD8+CD4-CCR7+CD45RA+ naive T cells. CDR3 DNA sequence: TGTGCCAGCAGCTCGCCCCCACTAGCAGATACGCAGTATTTT. This codes for CASSSPPLADTQYF.